Many counts were recorded for the clone carrying this T cell receptor (beta chain). The antigen is unknown. From germline, CDR1 is SGHVS and CDR2 FQNEAQ. This CDR3 has 13 amino acids. Trimming stripped 5 bases from V and 7 bases from J, with 14 bases between. Four PCR rounds used nested alpha and beta constant region primers plus the SP2 primer. For blood and skin samples, reverse transcription used TCR alpha and beta constant primers. TCRdb re-called the 5' RACE reads through MiXCR, storing one row per CDR3 protein. Here the sample spans about 48,000 distinct CDR3 sequences, approximately 4.8% being singletons. TCR cDNA received a 3' ligated oligonucleotide that carried a UMI. Adult healthy volunteers gave 2.5 ml peripheral blood for whole-blood RNA. Unsorted total RNA, roughly 1 to 1000 ng, was DNase treated before reverse transcription. The data originate from a study of naive and memory T cell subsets. Overall study findings and caveats: The RNA method is potentially sensitive to activation and differentiation changes.

The chain joins TRBV7-8 to TRBJ2-5, with no clear D. This TCR was sampled from a female donor in good health. CDR3 sequence (DNA): TGTGCCAGCAGCATTCCTCCGCGGTGGACCCAGTACTTC. It yields the protein CASSIPPRWTQYF.